This is a list of T cell receptor beta chains from one sample in a study of cytomegalovirus exposure and HLA in healthy donors. Clones were read by immunoSEQ multiplex PCR, and TCRdb kept only the in-frame ones, dropping some. This table has about 66,000 clones, approximately 96% appearing once. The sequenced sample was PBMCs. The receptors derive from a woman aged 18 to 35 in good health and CMV-seropositive. CDR3s include the opening cysteine and the closing phenylalanine or tryptophan. The order of the fields is V gene, D gene, J gene, clone size, CDR3 DNA, CDR3 protein. The D gene is left open where the match is weak. Rows may omit the clone size; those that give it use once, few, many or a size class.

V gene: TRBV27; D gene: TRBD2; J gene: TRBJ2-3; clone size: -; CDR3 DNA: TGTGCCAGCAGTTTACTAGCGGACTACACAGATACGCAGTATTTT; CDR3 protein: CASSLLADYTDTQYF
V gene: TRBV4-1; D gene: -; J gene: TRBJ2-7; clone size: -; CDR3 DNA: TGCGCCAGCAGCCAAGATCAGGGAGGAGTCTACGAGCAGTACTTC; CDR3 protein: CASSQDQGGVYEQYF
V gene: TRBV5-6; D gene: TRBD1; J gene: TRBJ1-2; clone size: -; CDR3 DNA: TGTGCCAGCAGCTTGGACAGGGGGCGAGGCTACACCTTC; CDR3 protein: CASSLDRGRGYTF
V gene: TRBV7-9; D gene: TRBD2; J gene: TRBJ2-1; clone size: -; CDR3 DNA: TGTGCCAGCAGCAAGACTAGCGGAGATAACAATGAGCAGTTCTTC; CDR3 protein: CASSKTSGDNNEQFF
V gene: TRBV14; D gene: -; J gene: TRBJ2-7; clone size: -; CDR3 DNA: TGTGCCAGCAGCCAAGTGGCAGATTACGAGCAGTACTTC; CDR3 protein: CASSQVADYEQYF
V gene: TRBV7-8; D gene: -; J gene: TRBJ2-7; clone size: -; CDR3 DNA: TGTGCCAGCAGCTTAAATCTCGGGAACGAGCAGTACTTC; CDR3 protein: CASSLNLGNEQYF
V gene: TRBV7-6; D gene: TRBD1; J gene: TRBJ2-7; clone size: -; CDR3 DNA: TGTGCCAGCAGCCCACCCTCGGACAGGGGCCACGAGCAGTACTTC; CDR3 protein: CASSPPSDRGHEQYF
V gene: TRBV9; D gene: TRBD2; J gene: TRBJ2-3; clone size: -; CDR3 DNA: TGTGCCAGCAGCGGAAGCGGGAGGCGCACAGATACGCAGTATTTT; CDR3 protein: CASSGSGRRTDTQYF
V gene: TRBV28; D gene: -; J gene: TRBJ1-3; clone size: -; CDR3 DNA: TGTGCCAGCAGTTCCCTCGGGGGGACCGGAAACACCATATATTTT; CDR3 protein: CASSSLGGTGNTIYF
V gene: TRBV28; D gene: -; J gene: TRBJ1-5; clone size: -; CDR3 DNA: TGTGCCAGCAGTTTGGGGCGCGGTCAGCCCCAGCATTTT; CDR3 protein: CASSLGRGQPQHF
V gene: TRBV19; D gene: -; J gene: TRBJ1-1; clone size: -; CDR3 DNA: TGTGCCAGTAGTACCAGGGTGAACACTGAAGCTTTCTTT; CDR3 protein: CASSTRVNTEAFF
V gene: TRBV15; D gene: TRBD1; J gene: TRBJ1-4; clone size: -; CDR3 DNA: TGTGCCACCAGCAGGGTGACAGGGGGGGGTGAAAAACTGTTTTTT; CDR3 protein: CATSRVTGGGEKLFF
V gene: TRBV18; D gene: -; J gene: TRBJ1-1; clone size: -; CDR3 DNA: TGTGCCAGCTCACCGGTTTCAGGGAACACTGAAGCTTTCTTT; CDR3 protein: CASSPVSGNTEAFF
V gene: TRBV7-9; D gene: TRBD1; J gene: TRBJ1-4; clone size: -; CDR3 DNA: TGTGCCAGCAGCCGCCCGGGACAGCGGAATGAAAAACTGTTTTTT; CDR3 protein: CASSRPGQRNEKLFF
V gene: TRBV5-4; D gene: -; J gene: TRBJ1-2; clone size: -; CDR3 DNA: TGTGCCAGCAGCTTCCGGGGGTACTATGGCTACACCTTC; CDR3 protein: CASSFRGYYGYTF
V gene: TRBV13; D gene: TRBD1; J gene: TRBJ1-2; clone size: -; CDR3 DNA: TGTGCCAGCAGCTTTCCGGACAGGGCCTCCTCCAGCTACACCTTC; CDR3 protein: CASSFPDRASSSYTF
V gene: TRBV28; D gene: -; J gene: TRBJ1-5; clone size: -; CDR3 DNA: TGTGCCAGCAGTTTTGTGGGGGGGAGCAATCAGCCCCAGCATTTT; CDR3 protein: CASSFVGGSNQPQHF
V gene: TRBV6-1; D gene: -; J gene: TRBJ1-4; clone size: -; CDR3 DNA: TGTGCCAGCAGTGAGAGAGGGTTGGGTGAAAAACTGTTTTTT; CDR3 protein: CASSERGLGEKLFF
V gene: TRBV9; D gene: TRBD2; J gene: TRBJ2-3; clone size: -; CDR3 DNA: TGTGCCAGCAGCATAAGCGGGGGTAGCACAGATACGCAGTATTTT; CDR3 protein: CASSISGGSTDTQYF
V gene: TRBV27; D gene: -; J gene: TRBJ2-7; clone size: once; CDR3 DNA: TGTGCCAGCAGTGACGGGTCCTACGAGCAGTACTTC; CDR3 protein: CASSDGSYEQYF
V gene: TRBV30; D gene: -; J gene: TRBJ1-1; clone size: once; CDR3 DNA: TGTGCCTGGACCCGGACCGGTGCAGGGGATACTGAAGCTTTCTTT; CDR3 protein: CAWTRTGAGDTEAFF
V gene: TRBV6-5; D gene: TRBD1; J gene: TRBJ1-4; clone size: -; CDR3 DNA: TGTGCCAGCAGTTGGACAGGGGTTTCGGATGGTGAAAAACTGTTTTTT; CDR3 protein: CASSWTGVSDGEKLFF
V gene: TRBV5-4; D gene: -; J gene: TRBJ1-1; clone size: -; CDR3 DNA: TGTGCCAGCAGCTTGTCGGACATCCGGCGTTCTTTGAACACTGAAGCTTTCTTT; CDR3 protein: CASSLSDIRRSLNTEAFF
V gene: TRBV2; D gene: TRBD1; J gene: TRBJ2-5; clone size: once; CDR3 DNA: TGTGCCAGCGTAGGGACAGGGAGAGAGACCCAGTACTTC; CDR3 protein: CASVGTGRETQYF
V gene: TRBV28; D gene: TRBD2; J gene: TRBJ2-4; clone size: -; CDR3 DNA: TGTGCCAGCAGTTTCCCCCAAGCGGGAGGCCTAGCCAAAAACATTCAGTACTTC; CDR3 protein: CASSFPQAGGLAKNIQYF
V gene: TRBV11-1; D gene: -; J gene: TRBJ2-1; clone size: -; CDR3 DNA: TGTGCCAGCAGCTTAACAGCGTCCAAGGGGAATGAGCAGTTCTTC; CDR3 protein: CASSLTASKGNEQFF
V gene: TRBV28; D gene: TRBD1; J gene: TRBJ1-4; clone size: -; CDR3 DNA: TGTGCCAGCAGTAACTCCCCGGGACAGGGCGGTGAAAAACTGTTTTTT; CDR3 protein: CASSNSPGQGGEKLFF
V gene: TRBV9; D gene: -; J gene: TRBJ2-3; clone size: -; CDR3 DNA: TGTGCCAGCAGCTCCAGGGTGGCAGATACGCAGTATTTT; CDR3 protein: CASSSRVADTQYF
V gene: TRBV4-1; D gene: -; J gene: TRBJ2-5; clone size: -; CDR3 DNA: TGCGCCAGCAGCCAACTGGGAGAAACCCAGTACTTC; CDR3 protein: CASSQLGETQYF
V gene: TRBV28; D gene: -; J gene: TRBJ1-1; clone size: -; CDR3 DNA: TGTGCCAGCAGCAGGACAATCGTGACGAACACTGAAGCTTTCTTT; CDR3 protein: CASSRTIVTNTEAFF
V gene: TRBV29-1; D gene: TRBD1; J gene: TRBJ2-7; clone size: -; CDR3 DNA: TGCAGCGTTGGGGGGGGACAGGGGGCAAGTCACGAGCAGTACTTC; CDR3 protein: CSVGGGQGASHEQYF
V gene: TRBV27; D gene: TRBD2; J gene: TRBJ2-3; clone size: once; CDR3 DNA: TGTGCCAGCAGTTCACGGGGGAGGGACACAGATACGCAGTATTTT; CDR3 protein: CASSSRGRDTDTQYF
V gene: TRBV19; D gene: -; J gene: TRBJ1-1; clone size: -; CDR3 DNA: TGTGCCAGTAGTTCCGGGGGTGTCGTGCGCACTGAAGCTTTCTTT; CDR3 protein: CASSSGGVVRTEAFF
V gene: TRBV28; D gene: TRBD2; J gene: TRBJ2-1; clone size: -; CDR3 DNA: TGTGCCAGCAGTTTAAGCGGGAGACGTTACAATGAGCAGTTCTTC; CDR3 protein: CASSLSGRRYNEQFF
V gene: TRBV6-4; D gene: TRBD2; J gene: TRBJ2-7; clone size: -; CDR3 DNA: TGTGCCAGCAGTGTCCGACTAGCGGAAACCTACGAGCAGTACTTC; CDR3 protein: CASSVRLAETYEQYF
V gene: TRBV4-1; D gene: TRBD2; J gene: TRBJ2-2; clone size: -; CDR3 DNA: TGCGCCAGCAGCGCGACTAGCGGGAACACCGGGGAGCTGTTTTTT; CDR3 protein: CASSATSGNTGELFF
V gene: TRBV5-4; D gene: -; J gene: TRBJ2-7; clone size: -; CDR3 DNA: TGTGCCATCGGTTCCGGGGGAGCCTACGAGCAGTACTTC; CDR3 protein: CAIGSGGAYEQYF
V gene: TRBV28; D gene: -; J gene: TRBJ1-1; clone size: -; CDR3 DNA: TGTGCCAGCAGTTTATTACAGAACACTGAAGCTTTCTTT; CDR3 protein: CASSLLQNTEAFF